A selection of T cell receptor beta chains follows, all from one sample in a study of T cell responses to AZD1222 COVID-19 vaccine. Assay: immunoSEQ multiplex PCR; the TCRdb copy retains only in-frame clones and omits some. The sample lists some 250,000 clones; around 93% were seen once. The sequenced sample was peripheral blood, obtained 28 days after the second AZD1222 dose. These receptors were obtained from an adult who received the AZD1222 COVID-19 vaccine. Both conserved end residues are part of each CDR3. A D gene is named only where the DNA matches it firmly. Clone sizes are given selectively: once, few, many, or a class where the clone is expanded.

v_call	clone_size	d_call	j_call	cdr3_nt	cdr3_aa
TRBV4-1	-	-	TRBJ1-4	TGCGCCAGCAGCCAAGATAGAACCACGAGGGGTGAAAAACTGTTTTTT	CASSQDRTTRGEKLFF
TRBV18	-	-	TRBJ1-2	TGTGCCAGCTCACCAGTAACTAACTATGGCTACACCTTC	CASSPVTNYGYTF
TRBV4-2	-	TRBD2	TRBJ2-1	TGTGCCAGCAGCCAAGTGGGTGGGGGGGACAATGAGCAGTTCTTC	CASSQVGGGDNEQFF
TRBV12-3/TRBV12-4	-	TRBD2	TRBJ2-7	TGTGCCAGCAGTTTTAGGACTAGTGACGAGCAGTACTTC	CASSFRTSDEQYF
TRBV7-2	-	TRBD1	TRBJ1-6	TGTGCCAGCAGCCCCAGGGGGGGGAGCTCCTATAATTCACCCCTCCACTTT	CASSPRGGSSYNSPLHF
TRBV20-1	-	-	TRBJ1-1	TGCAGTGCCAGCGGGGGGACTGAAGCTTTCTTT	CSASGGTEAFF
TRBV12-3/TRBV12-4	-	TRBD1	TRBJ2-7	TGTGCCAGCAGTACGGGACAGCCCTACGAGCAGTACTTC	CASSTGQPYEQYF
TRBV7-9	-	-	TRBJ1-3	TGTGCCAGCAGTCAAAGGGACACTGGAAACACCATATATTTT	CASSQRDTGNTIYF
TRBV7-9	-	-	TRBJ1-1	TGTGCCAGCAGCTTCTTAGGGACTGAAGCTTTCTTT	CASSFLGTEAFF
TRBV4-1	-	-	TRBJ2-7	TGCGCCAGCAGCCGGGGCCCCGGGACCTACGAGCAGTACTTC	CASSRGPGTYEQYF
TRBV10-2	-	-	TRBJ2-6	TGCGCCAGCAGTGCCCTTTTCTCTGGGGCCAACGTCCTGACTTTC	CASSALFSGANVLTF
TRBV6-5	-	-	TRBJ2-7	TGTGCCAGCAGTTCGCGGCAGGCCCCTTCCTACGAGCAGTACTTC	CASSSRQAPSYEQYF
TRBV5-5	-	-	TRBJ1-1	TGTGCCAGCAGCTTTGGTAGGGGCCTCACCGCTGAAGCTTTCTTT	CASSFGRGLTAEAFF
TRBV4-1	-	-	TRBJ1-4	TGCGCCAGCAGCCTAACTTGGGGGGAAAAACTGTTTTTT	CASSLTWGEKLFF
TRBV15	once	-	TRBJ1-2	TGTGCCACCAGCAGAGACCAGGGTGGCTACACCTTC	CATSRDQGGYTF
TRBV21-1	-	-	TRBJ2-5	TGTGCCAGCCGGTCCCGAGGGGGGACCCAGTACTTC	CASRSRGGTQYF
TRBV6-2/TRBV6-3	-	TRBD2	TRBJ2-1	TGTGCCAGCAGTTACGGGGGCGGGAGGTTCGATGAGCAGTTCTTC	CASSYGGGRFDEQFF
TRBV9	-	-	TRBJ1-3	TGTGCCAGCAGCCTAGAAGGAGGCTCTGGAAACACCATATATTTT	CASSLEGGSGNTIYF
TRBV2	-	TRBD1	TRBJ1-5	TGTGCCAGCAGTGAATGGGGGCGGACAGGGCCGGGCCAGCCCCAGCATTTT	CASSEWGRTGPGQPQHF
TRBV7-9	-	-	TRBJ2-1	TGTGCCAGCAGCTTAGCTCGACAGTGGGCCTACAATGAGCAGTTCTTC	CASSLARQWAYNEQFF
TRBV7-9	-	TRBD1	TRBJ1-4	TGTGCCAGCAGCCGGGACAGCGGAGGGGAAAAACTGTTTTTT	CASSRDSGGEKLFF
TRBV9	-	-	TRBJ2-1	TGTGCCAGCAGCGGACGACTCCGCCATGAGCAGTTCTTC	CASSGRLRHEQFF
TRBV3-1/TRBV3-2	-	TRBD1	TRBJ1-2	TGTGCCAGCAGCCCGTGGACAGGGAGGGGCGGCTACACCTTC	CASSPWTGRGGYTF
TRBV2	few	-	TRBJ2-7	TGTGCCAGCAGCGGTGACAGGTTCTCCTACGAGCAGTACTTC	CASSGDRFSYEQYF
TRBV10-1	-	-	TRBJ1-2	TGCGCCAGCAGCCCTTTGACAGGCCTCCCTGACTATGGCTACACCTTC	CASSPLTGLPDYGYTF
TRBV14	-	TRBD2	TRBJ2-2	TGTGCCAGCAGCCAGCTCGGGACTAGCTTGCGGACCGGGGAGCTGTTTTTT	CASSQLGTSLRTGELFF
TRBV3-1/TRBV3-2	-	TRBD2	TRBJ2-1	TGTGCCAGCAGCTTAAGCGGGGGGGCCCCAAATGAGCAGTTCTTC	CASSLSGGAPNEQFF
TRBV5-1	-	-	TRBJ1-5	TGCGCCAGCAGCTTGGAGGGGGGTCAGCCCCAGCATTTT	CASSLEGGQPQHF
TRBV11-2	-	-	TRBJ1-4	TGTGCCAGCAGCTTTTCTCAGGGGAATGAAAAACTGTTTTTT	CASSFSQGNEKLFF
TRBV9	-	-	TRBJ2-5	TGTGCCAGCAGCGTAGGGCCGGCAGCACAAGAGACCCAGTACTTC	CASSVGPAAQETQYF
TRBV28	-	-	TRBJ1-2	TGTGCCAGCAGTTTTAGGGGAGGCTATGGCTACACCTTC	CASSFRGGYGYTF
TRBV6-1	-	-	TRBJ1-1	TGTGCCAGCAGTGAATTCACAGGGCTAGAAGCTTTCTTT	CASSEFTGLEAFF
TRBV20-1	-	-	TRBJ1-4	TGCAGTGCTAGAGGCGGGTGGGGACGATCTTTT	CSARGGWGRSF
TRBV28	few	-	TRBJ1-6	TGTGCCAGCAGTCCACCCTTCGGCGGGAATTCACCCCTCCACTTT	CASSPPFGGNSPLHF
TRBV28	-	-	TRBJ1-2	TGTGCCAGCACCAGCCCAGGGCGGAGCTATGGCTACACCTTC	CASTSPGRSYGYTF
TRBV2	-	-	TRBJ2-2	TGTGCCAGCAGTGAATTGAGGAACACCGGGGAGCTGTTTTTT	CASSELRNTGELFF
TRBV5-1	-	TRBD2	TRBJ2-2	TGCGCCAGCAGCTTAACTAGCGGGCTTGCGGCCGGGGAGCTGTTTTTT	CASSLTSGLAAGELFF
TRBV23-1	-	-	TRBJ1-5	TGCGCCAGCAGTCGGGAGGACGGCAGCAATCAGCCCCAGCATTTT	CASSREDGSNQPQHF
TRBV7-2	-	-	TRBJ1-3	TGTGCCAGCAGCCAAACAGGGACTGGAAACACCATATATTTT	CASSQTGTGNTIYF
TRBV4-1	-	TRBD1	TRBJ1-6	TGCGCCAGCAGCCACCCTGACAGGGAGAATTCACCCCTCCACTTT	CASSHPDRENSPLHF
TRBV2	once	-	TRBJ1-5	TGTGCCAGCAGTGAAGGAAAAGGTAGCCAGCCCCAGCATTTT	CASSEGKGSQPQHF
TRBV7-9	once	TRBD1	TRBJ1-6	TGTGCCAGCAGCAGTCCCGGGACAGGGGGCGCGGAATCACCCCTCCACTTT	CASSSPGTGGAESPLHF
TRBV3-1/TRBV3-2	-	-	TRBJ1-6	TGTGCCAGCAGCCCCAGAGCGGCGACACCCCTCCACTTT	CASSPRAATPLHF
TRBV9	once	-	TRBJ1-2	TGTGCCAGCAGCGCCGGGAGTTCTAACTATGGCTACACCTTC	CASSAGSSNYGYTF
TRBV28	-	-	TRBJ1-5	TGTGCCAGCAGCCGCGGGGGAAGCAATCAGCCCCAGCATTTT	CASSRGGSNQPQHF
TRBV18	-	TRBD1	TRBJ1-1	TGTGCCAGCTCACCAGGGACAGGGGCTGCCACTGAAGCTTTCTTT	CASSPGTGAATEAFF
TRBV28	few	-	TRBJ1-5	TGTGCCAGCAGCCCGATTGGGACAAGGGAAAATCAGCCCCAGCATTTT	CASSPIGTRENQPQHF
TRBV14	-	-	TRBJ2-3	TGTGCCAGCAGTCAAACAGGGAGGACAGATACGCAGTATTTT	CASSQTGRTDTQYF
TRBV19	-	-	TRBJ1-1	TGTGCCAGTACCCTGATCGGGGGCATGAACACTGAAGCTTTCTTT	CASTLIGGMNTEAFF